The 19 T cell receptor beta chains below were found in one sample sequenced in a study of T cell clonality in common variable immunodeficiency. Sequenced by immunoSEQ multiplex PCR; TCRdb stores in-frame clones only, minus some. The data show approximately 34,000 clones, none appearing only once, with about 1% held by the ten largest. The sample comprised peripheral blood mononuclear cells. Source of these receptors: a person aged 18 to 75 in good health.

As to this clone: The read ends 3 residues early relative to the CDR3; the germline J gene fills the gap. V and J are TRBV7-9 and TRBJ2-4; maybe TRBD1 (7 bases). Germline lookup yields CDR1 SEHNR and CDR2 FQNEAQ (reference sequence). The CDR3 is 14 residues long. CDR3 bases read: TGTGCCAGCAGCCCAGGGGGGCTGGGCTATGGT. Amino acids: CASSPGGLGYG. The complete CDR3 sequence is CASSPGGLGYGQYF.

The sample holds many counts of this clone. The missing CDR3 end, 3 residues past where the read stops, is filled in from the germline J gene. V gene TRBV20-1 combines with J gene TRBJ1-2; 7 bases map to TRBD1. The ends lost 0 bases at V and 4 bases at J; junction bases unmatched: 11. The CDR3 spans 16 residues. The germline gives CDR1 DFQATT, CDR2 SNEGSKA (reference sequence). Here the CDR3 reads CSARDPGQAASYGYTF. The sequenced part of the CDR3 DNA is TGCAGTGCTAGAGATCCTGGACAGGCCGCTAGCTATGGC.

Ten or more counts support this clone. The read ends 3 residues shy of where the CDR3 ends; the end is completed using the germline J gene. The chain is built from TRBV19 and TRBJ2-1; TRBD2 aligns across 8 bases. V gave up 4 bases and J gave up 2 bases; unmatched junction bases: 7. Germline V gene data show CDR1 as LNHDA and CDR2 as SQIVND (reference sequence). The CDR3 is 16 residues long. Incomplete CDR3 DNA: TGTGCCAGTAGTACGTTTTTAGCGGGAACCTACAATGAG. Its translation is CASSTFLAGTYNE. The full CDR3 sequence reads CASSTFLAGTYNEQFF. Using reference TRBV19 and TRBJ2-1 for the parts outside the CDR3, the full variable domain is DGGITQSPKYLFRKEGQNVTLSCEQNLNHDAMYWYRQDPGQGLRLIYYSQIVNDFQKGDIAEGYSVSREKKESFPLTVTSAQKNPTAFYLCASSTFLAGTYNEQFFGPGTRLTVL.

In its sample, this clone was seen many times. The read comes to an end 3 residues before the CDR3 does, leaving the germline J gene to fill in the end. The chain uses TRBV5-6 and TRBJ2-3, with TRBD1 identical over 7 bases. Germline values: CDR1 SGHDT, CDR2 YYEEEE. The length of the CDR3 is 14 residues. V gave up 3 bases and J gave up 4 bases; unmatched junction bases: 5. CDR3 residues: CASSSTGSADTQYF. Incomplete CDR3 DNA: TGTGCCAGCAGCTCGACAGGGTCCGCAGATACG.

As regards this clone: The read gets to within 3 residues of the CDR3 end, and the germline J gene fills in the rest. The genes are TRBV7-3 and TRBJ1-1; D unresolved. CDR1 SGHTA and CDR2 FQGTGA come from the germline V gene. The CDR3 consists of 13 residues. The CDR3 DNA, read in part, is TGTGCCAGCAGCCTTAATAATCAACAGACA. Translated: CASSLNNQQT. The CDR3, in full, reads CASSLNNQQTAFF.

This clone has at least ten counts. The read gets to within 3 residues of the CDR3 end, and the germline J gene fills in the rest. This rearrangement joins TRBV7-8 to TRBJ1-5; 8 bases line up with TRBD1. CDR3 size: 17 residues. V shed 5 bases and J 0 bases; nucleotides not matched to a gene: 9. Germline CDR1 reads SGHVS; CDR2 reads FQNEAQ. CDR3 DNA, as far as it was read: TGTGCCAGCAGCCCCTATCAGGGGGCAGTTAGCAATCAGCCC. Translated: CASSPYQGAVSNQP. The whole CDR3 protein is CASSPYQGAVSNQPQHF.

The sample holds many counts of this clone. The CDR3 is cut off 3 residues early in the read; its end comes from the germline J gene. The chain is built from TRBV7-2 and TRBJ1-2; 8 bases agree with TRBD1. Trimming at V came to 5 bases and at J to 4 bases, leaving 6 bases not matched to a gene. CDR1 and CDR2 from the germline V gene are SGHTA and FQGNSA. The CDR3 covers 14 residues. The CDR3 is CASSQGQAIYGYTF. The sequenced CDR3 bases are TGTGCCAGCAGCCAGGGACAGGCGATCTATGGC.

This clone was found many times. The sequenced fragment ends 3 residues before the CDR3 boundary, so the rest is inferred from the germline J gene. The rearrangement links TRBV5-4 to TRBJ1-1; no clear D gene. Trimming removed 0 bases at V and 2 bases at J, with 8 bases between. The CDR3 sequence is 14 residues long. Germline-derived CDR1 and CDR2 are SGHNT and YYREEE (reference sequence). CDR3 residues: CASSLDQANTEAFF. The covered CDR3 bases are TGTGCCAGCAGCTTGGATCAGGCTAACACTGAA.

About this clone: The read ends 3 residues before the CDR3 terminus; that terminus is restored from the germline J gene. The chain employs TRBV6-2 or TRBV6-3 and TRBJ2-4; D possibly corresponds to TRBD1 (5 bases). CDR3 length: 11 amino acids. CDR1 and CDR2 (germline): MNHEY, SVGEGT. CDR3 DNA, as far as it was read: TGTGCCAGCACAGACAGCTATGGT. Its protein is CASTDSYG. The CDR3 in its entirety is CASTDSYGQYF.

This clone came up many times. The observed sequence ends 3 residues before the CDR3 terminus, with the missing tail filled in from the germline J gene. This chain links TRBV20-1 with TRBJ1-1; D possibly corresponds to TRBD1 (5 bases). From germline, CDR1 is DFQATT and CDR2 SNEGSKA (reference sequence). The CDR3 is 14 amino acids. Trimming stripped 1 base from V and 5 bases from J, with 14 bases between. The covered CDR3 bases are TGCAGTGCTAGAGTGGGAGGGGTAAAAACTGAA. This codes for CSARVGGVKTE. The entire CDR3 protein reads CSARVGGVKTEAFF.

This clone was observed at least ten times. This CDR3 reads CSATLGPNTDTQYF. The CDR3 bases that were read are TGCAGTGCCACCCTGGGGCCGAACACAGATACG. The V and J genes are TRBV20-1 and TRBJ2-3; maybe TRBD1 (5 bases). The CDR3 end is not reached by the read, which stops 3 residues before it; the germline J gene fills it in. The V gene lost 6 bases and the J gene lost 2 bases, with 15 bases spanning the gap. The CDR3 sequence is 14 residues long. Germline values: CDR1 DFQATT, CDR2 SNEGSKA (reference sequence).

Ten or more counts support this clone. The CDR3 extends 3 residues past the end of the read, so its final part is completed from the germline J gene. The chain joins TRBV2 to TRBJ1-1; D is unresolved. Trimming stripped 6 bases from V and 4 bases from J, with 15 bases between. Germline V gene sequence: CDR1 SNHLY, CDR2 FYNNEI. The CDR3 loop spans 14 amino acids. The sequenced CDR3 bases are TGTGCCAGCAGGGAGGGCCCTGTCACCACTGAA. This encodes CASREGPVTTE. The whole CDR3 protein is CASREGPVTTEAFF.

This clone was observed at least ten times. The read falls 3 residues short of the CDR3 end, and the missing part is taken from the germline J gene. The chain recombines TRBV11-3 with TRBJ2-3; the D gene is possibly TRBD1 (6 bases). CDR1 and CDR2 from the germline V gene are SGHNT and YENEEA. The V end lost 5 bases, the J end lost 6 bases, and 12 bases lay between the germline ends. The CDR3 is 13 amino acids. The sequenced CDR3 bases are TGTGCCAGCAGCCCCAGACAGGAGGATACG. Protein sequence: CASSPRQEDT. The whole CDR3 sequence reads CASSPRQEDTQYF.

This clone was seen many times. This chain's CDR3 is CASSMRTSGAYNEQFF. The covered CDR3 bases are TGTGCCAGTAGTATGCGGACTAGCGGAGCGTACAATGAG. This chain joins TRBV19 and TRBJ2-1, with 10 bases that match TRBD2. The read gets to within 3 residues of the CDR3 end, and the germline J gene fills in the rest. CDR1 is LNHDA and CDR2 is SQIVND in the germline V gene (reference sequence). Germline trimming cut 3 bases from V and 4 bases from J; bases unmatched to any gene: 6. This CDR3 is 16 amino acids long.

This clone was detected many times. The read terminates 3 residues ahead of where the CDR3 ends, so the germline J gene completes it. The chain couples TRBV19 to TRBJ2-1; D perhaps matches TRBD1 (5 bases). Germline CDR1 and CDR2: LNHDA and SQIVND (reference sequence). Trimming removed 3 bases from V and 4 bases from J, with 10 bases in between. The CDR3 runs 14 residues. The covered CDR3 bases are TGTGCCAGTAGTATGGACAAGGAATACAATGAG. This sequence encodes CASSMDKEYNE. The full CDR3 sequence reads CASSMDKEYNEQFF.

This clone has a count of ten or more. This CDR3 is CASSFPSRDTQYF. The DNA read from the CDR3 is TGTGCCAGCAGCTTTCCTAGCAGGGATACG. The chain has TRBV5-8 and TRBJ2-3, with a possible D match to TRBD2 (5 bases). The CDR3 is cut off 3 residues early in the read; its end comes from the germline J gene. The CDR3 is 13 residues long. Germline V CDR1 and CDR2: SGHTS, YDEGEE. The V end was cut by 2 bases, the J end by 6 bases, with 10 bases between.

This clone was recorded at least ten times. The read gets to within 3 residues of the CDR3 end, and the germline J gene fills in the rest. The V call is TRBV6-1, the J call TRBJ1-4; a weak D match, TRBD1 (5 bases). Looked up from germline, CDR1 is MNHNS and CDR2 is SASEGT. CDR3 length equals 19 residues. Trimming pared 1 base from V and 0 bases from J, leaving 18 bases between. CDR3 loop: CASSEEVGFVGATNEKLFF. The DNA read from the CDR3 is TGTGCCAGCAGTGAAGAAGTTGGATTTGTAGGGGCAACTAATGAAAAA.

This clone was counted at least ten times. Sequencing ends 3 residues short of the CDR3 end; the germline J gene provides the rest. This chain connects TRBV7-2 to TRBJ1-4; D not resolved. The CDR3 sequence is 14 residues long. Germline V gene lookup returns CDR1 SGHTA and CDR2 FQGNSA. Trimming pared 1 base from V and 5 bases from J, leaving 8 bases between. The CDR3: CASSLVSGNEKLFF. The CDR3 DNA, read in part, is TGTGCCAGCAGCTTAGTTTCCGGGAATGAAAAA.

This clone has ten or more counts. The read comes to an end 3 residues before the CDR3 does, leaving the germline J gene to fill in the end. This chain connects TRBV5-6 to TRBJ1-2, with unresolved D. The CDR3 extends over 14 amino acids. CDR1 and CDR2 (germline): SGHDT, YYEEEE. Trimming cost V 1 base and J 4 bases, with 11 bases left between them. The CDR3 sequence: CASSLTSRLYGYTF. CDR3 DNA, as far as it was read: TGTGCCAGCAGCTTGACATCCAGGCTCTATGGC.